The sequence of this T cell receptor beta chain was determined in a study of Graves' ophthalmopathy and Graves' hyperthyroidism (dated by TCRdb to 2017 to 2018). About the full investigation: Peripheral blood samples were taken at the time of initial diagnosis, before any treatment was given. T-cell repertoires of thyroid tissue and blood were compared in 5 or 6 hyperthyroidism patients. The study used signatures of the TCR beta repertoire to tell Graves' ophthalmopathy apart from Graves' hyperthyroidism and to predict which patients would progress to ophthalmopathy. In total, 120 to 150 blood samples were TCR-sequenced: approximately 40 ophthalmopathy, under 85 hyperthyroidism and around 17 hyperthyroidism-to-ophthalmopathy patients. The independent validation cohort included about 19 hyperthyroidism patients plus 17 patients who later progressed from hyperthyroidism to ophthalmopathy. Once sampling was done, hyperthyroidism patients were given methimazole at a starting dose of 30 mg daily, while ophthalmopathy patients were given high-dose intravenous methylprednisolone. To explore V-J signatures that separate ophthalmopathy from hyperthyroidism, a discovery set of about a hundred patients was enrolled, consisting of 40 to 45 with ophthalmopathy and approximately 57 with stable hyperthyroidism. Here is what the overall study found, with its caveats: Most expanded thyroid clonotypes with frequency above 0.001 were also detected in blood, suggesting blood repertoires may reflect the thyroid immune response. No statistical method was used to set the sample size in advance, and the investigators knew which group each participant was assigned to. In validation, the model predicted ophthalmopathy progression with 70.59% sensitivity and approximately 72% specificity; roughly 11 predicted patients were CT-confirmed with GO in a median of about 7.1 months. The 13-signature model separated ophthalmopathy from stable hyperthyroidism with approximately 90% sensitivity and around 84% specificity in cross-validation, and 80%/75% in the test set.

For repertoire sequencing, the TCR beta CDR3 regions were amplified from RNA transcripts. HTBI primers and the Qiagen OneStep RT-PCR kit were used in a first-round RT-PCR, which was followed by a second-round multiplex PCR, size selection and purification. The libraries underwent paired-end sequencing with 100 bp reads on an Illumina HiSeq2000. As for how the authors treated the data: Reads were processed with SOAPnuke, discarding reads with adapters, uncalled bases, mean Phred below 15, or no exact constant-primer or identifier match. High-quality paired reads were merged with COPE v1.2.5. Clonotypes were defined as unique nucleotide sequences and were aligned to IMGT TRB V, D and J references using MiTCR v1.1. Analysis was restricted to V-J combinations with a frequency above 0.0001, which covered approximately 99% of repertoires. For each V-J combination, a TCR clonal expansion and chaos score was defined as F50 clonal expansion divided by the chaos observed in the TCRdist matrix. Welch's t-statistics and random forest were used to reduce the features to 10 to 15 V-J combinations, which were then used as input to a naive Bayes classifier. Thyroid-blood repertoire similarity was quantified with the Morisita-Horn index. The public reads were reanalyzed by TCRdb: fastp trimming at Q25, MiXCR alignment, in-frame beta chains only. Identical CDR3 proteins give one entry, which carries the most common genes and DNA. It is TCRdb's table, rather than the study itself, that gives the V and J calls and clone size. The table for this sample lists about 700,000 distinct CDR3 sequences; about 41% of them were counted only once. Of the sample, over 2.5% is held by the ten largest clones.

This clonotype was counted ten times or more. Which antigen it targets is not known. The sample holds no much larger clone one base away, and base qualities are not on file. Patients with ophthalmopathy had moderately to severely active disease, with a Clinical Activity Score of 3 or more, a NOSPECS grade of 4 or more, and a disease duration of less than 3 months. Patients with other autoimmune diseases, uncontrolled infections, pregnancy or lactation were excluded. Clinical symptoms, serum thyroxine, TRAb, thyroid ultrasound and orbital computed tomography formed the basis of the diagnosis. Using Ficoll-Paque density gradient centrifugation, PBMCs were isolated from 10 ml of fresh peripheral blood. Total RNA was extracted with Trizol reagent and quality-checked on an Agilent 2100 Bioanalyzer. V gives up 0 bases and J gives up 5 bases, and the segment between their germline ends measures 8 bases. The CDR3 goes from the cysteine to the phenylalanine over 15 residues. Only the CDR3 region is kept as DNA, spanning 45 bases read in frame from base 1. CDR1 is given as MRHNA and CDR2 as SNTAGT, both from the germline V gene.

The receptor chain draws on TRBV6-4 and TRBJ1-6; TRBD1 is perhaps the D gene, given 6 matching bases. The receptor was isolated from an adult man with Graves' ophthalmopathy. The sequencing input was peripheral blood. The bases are TGTGCCAGCAGTGACTCGGCAGGGGATAATTCACCCCTCCACTTT. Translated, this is CASSDSAGDNSPLHF.